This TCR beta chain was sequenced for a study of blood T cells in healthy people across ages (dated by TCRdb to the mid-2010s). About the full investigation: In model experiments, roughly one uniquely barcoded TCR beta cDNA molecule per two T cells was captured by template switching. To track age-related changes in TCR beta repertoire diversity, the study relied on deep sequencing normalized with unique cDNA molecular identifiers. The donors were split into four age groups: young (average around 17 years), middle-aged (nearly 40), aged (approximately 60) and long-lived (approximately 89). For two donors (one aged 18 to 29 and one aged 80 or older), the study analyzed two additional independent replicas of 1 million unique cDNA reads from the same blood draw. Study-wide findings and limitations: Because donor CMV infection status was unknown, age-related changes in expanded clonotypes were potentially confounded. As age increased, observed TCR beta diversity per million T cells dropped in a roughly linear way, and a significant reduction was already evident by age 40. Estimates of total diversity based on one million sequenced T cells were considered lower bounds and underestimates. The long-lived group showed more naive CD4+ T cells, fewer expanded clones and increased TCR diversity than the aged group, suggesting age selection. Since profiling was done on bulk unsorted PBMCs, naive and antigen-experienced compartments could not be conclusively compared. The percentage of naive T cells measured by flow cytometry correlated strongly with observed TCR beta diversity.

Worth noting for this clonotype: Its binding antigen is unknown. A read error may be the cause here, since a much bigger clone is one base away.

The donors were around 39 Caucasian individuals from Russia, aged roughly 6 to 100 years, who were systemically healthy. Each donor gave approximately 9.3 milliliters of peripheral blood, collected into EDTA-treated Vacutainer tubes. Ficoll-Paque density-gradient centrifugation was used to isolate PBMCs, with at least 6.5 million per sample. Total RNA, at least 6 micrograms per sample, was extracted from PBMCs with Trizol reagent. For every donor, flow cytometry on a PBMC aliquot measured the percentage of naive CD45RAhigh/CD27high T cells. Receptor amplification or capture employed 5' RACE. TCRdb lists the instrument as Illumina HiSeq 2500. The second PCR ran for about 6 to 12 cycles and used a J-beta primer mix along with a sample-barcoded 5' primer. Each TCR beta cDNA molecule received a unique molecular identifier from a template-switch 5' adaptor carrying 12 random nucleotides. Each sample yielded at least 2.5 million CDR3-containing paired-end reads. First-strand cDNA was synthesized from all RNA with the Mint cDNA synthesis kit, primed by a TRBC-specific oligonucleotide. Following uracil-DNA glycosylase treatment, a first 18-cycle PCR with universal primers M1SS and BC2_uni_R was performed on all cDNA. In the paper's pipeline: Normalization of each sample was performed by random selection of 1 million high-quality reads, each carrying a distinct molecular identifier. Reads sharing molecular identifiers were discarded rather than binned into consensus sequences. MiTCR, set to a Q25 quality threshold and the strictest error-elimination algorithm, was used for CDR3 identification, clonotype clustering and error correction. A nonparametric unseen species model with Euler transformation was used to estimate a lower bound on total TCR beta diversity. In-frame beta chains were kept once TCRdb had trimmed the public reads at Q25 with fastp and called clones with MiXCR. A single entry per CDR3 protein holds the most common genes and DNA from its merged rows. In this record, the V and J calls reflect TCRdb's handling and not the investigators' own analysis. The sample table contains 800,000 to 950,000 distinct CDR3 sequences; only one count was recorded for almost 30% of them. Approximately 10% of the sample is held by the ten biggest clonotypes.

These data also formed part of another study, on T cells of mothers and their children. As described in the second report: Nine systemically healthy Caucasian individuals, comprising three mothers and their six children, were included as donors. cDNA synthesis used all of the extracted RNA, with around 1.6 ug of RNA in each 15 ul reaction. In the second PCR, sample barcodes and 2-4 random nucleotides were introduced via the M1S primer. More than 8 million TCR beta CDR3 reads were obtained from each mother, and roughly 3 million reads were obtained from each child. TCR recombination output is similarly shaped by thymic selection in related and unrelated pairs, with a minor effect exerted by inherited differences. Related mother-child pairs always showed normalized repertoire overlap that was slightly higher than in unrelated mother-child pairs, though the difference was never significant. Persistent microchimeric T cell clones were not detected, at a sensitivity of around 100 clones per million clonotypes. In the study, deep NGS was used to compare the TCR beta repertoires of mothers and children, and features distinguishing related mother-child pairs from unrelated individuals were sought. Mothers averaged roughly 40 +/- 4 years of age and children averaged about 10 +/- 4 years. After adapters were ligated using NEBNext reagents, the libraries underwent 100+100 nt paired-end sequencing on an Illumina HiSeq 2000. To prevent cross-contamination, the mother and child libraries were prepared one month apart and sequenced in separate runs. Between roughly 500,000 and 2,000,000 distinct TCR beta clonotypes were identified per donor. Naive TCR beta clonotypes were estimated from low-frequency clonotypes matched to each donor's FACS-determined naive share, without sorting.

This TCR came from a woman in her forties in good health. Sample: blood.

The DNA sequence is as follows: TGTACCAGCAGCTTAGCGGGCAACTGCGAGCAGTACTTC. The resulting protein is CTSSLAGNCEQYF. Recombination joined TRBV7-2 with TRBJ2-7; no D gene call is confident. Relative to germline, V is 0 bases shorter and J is 6 bases shorter, with 9 bases between their ends. The CDR3 measures 13 amino acids from cysteine to phenylalanine. Of all the DNA, just the CDR3 is kept, 39 bases in frame from base 1. The germline V gene provides CDR1 SGHTA and CDR2 FQGNSA.